This TCR beta chain was retrieved from a study of T cells after yellow fever vaccination. Study details: Low-cell-number fractions underwent preparation using SMART-Seq v4 Ultra Low Input.

Using its own MiXCR run on the 5' RACE reads, TCRdb lists one record per CDR3 protein. The table shows some 600,000 distinct CDR3 sequences, with 12% occurring only once. V shed 1 base and J shed 2 bases, with 11 bases lying between them. Germline V CDR1 and CDR2: SEHNR, FQNEAQ (reference sequence). There are 15 residues in the CDR3. This clonotype was recorded a few times. The source of this sequence is a young man who received the YFV17D yellow fever vaccine. This sequence joins TRBV7-9 and TRBJ2-5, with D possibly matching TRBD1 (5 bases). This sample comprised PBMCs, obtained on the day of the yellow fever booster vaccination. DNA for the CDR3: TGTGCCAGCAGCTTAGAGACAGACCCTCAAGAGACCCAGTACTTC. Translated, it gives CASSLETDPQETQYF.